This T cell receptor beta chain was sequenced in a study of cytomegalovirus exposure and HLA in healthy donors. V was clipped by 0 bases and J by 8 bases, with 10 bases between them. The CDR3 extends over 13 amino acids. Germline V gene lookup returns CDR1 SGHRS and CDR2 YFSETQ. PCR amplification relied on 60 Vbeta primers (plus 13 Jbeta primers). Sequencing was performed with immunoSEQ multiplex PCR; in TCRdb, only in-frame clones are kept and a portion is missing. There are 160,000 or so clones in the sample; 75% to 80% occur only once, and 3.1% lies in the top ten. The V gene is TRBV5-1, the J gene TRBJ2-3; maybe TRBD1 (6 bases). This receptor was identified in a woman aged 40 to 50 in good health and CMV-seronegative. The sequenced material came from PBMCs. Written as DNA, the CDR3 is TGCGCCAGCAGCTTGGAAGGGGGATTTACGCAGTATTTT. Its protein product is CASSLEGGFTQYF.